The rows below give T cell receptor beta chains drawn from one sample of a study of cytomegalovirus exposure and HLA in healthy donors. Using immunoSEQ multiplex PCR, the repertoire was profiled, and TCRdb retains in-frame clones only, with some absent. The sample consists of roughly 200,000 clones, about 81% of them appearing once. The specimen was PBMCs. The receptors stem from a woman in her twenties or thirties in good health and CMV-seronegative. Both conserved end residues are part of each CDR3. Fields, in order: V gene, D gene, clone size, J gene, CDR3 DNA, CDR3 protein. A D gene is named only where the DNA matches it firmly. Some rows mark clone size as missing; the rest say once, few, many or name a class of expanded clone.

V: TRBV7-2; D: NA; size: once; J: TRBJ2-3; DNA: TGTGCCAGCAGCCCGAGACGGGACAACACAGATACGCAGTATTTT; CDR3: CASSPRRDNTDTQYF
V: TRBV30; D: NA; size: few; J: TRBJ1-6; DNA: TGTGCCTGGAGTGGGTCCAGCACGGGGTCACCCCTCCACTTT; CDR3: CAWSGSSTGSPLHF
V: TRBV11-3; D: NA; size: NA; J: TRBJ2-7; DNA: TGTGCCAGCAGCGCGGACAGCTACGAGCAGTACTTC; CDR3: CASSADSYEQYF
V: TRBV9; D: NA; size: NA; J: TRBJ1-5; DNA: TGTGCCAGCAGCTCCTCCGGGAAAGGCAATCAGCCCCAGCATTTT; CDR3: CASSSSGKGNQPQHF
V: TRBV10-2; D: TRBD1; size: NA; J: TRBJ1-2; DNA: TGCGCCAGCAGTGAGTCCAACAGGGGCAACTATGGCTACACCTTC; CDR3: CASSESNRGNYGYTF
V: TRBV6-1; D: NA; size: NA; J: TRBJ2-3; DNA: TGTGCCAGCAGTGGAACCGGGAGCCGCGCAGATACGCAGTATTTT; CDR3: CASSGTGSRADTQYF
V: TRBV18; D: NA; size: once; J: TRBJ1-2; DNA: TGTGCCAGCTCAAAAGGACATCGGGGCTACACCTTC; CDR3: CASSKGHRGYTF
V: TRBV5-6; D: TRBD1; size: once; J: TRBJ1-1; DNA: TGTGCCAGCAGCTTGGAAGGAGGGGGCCTCGGAGCTTTCTTT; CDR3: CASSLEGGGLGAFF
V: TRBV5-1; D: NA; size: many; J: TRBJ2-7; DNA: TGCGCCAGCAGTCCGCGGGGCTACGAGCAGTACTTC; CDR3: CASSPRGYEQYF
V: TRBV7-9; D: TRBD1; size: NA; J: TRBJ2-5; DNA: TGTGCCAGCAGCTCGGACAGGATAAAGACCCAGTACTTC; CDR3: CASSSDRIKTQYF
V: TRBV5-1; D: TRBD1; size: many; J: TRBJ2-7; DNA: TGCGCCAGCAGCTGGGGACAGGGACAGATCTACGAGCAGTACTTC; CDR3: CASSWGQGQIYEQYF
V: TRBV7-9; D: NA; size: NA; J: TRBJ1-2; DNA: TGTGCCAGCAGCTCAGGTGGGGCGGATACTAACTATGGCTACACCTTC; CDR3: CASSSGGADTNYGYTF
V: TRBV30; D: TRBD1; size: NA; J: TRBJ1-4; DNA: TGTGCCTCTCCCGGGACAGGGGGCGGAAAACTGTTTTTT; CDR3: CASPGTGGGKLFF
V: TRBV5-4; D: TRBD2; size: NA; J: TRBJ2-3; DNA: TGTGCCAGCAGCTTGGGGAGCGGGAGTGGCGTTTTAAGTGGTATCGATACGCAGTATTTT; CDR3: CASSLGSGSGVLSGIDTQYF
V: TRBV6-1; D: NA; size: NA; J: TRBJ2-7; DNA: TGTGCCAGCAGTGAAGCGCACGGGACAAGGTACTACGAGCAGTACTTC; CDR3: CASSEAHGTRYYEQYF
V: TRBV7-8; D: NA; size: few; J: TRBJ2-2; DNA: TGTGCCAGCAGCTCCTACAGGGTAACGAACACCGGGGAGCTGTTTTTT; CDR3: CASSSYRVTNTGELFF
V: TRBV6-5; D: TRBD1; size: NA; J: TRBJ1-1; DNA: TGTGCCAGCAGTTCGGACAGGATGAACACTGAAGCTTTCTTT; CDR3: CASSSDRMNTEAFF
V: TRBV5-1; D: NA; size: NA; J: TRBJ2-1; DNA: TGCGCCAGCAGCCTACGATTGGGAGTTCAGGTGCCTGAGCAGTTCTTC; CDR3: CASSLRLGVQVPEQFF
V: TRBV5-1; D: NA; size: NA; J: TRBJ2-2; DNA: TGCGCCAGCAGCTTGCGGCGCCCGACGGGCGGGGAGCTGTTTTTT; CDR3: CASSLRRPTGGELFF
V: TRBV18; D: NA; size: NA; J: TRBJ2-7; DNA: TGTGCCAGCTCACCAGGGGGGTTAGAGCAGTACTTC; CDR3: CASSPGGLEQYF
V: TRBV6-1; D: NA; size: NA; J: TRBJ1-4; DNA: TGTGCCAGCAGTGAGCCAGCAGGGGCCCCTAATGAAAAACTGTTTTTT; CDR3: CASSEPAGAPNEKLFF
V: TRBV5-6; D: NA; size: NA; J: TRBJ2-3; DNA: TGTGCCAGCTACGAGGGCCTTAGGGATACGCAGTATTTT; CDR3: CASYEGLRDTQYF
V: TRBV10-1; D: NA; size: few; J: TRBJ1-1; DNA: TGCGCCAGCAGCACGACAGGTAACACTGAAGCTTTCTTT; CDR3: CASSTTGNTEAFF
V: TRBV7-8; D: NA; size: NA; J: TRBJ1-1; DNA: TGTGCCAGCAGCCTCGCCGCGGGGCCGGGTACTGAAGCTTTCTTT; CDR3: CASSLAAGPGTEAFF
V: TRBV4-2; D: NA; size: once; J: TRBJ1-4; DNA: TGTGCCAGCAGCCAAGACTCGGGGGTTGCAACTAATGAAAAACTGTTTTTT; CDR3: CASSQDSGVATNEKLFF
V: TRBV27; D: TRBD1; size: NA; J: TRBJ2-7; DNA: TGTGCCAGCAGCCGCGGGACAGGGCCTCTCGAGCAGTACTTC; CDR3: CASSRGTGPLEQYF
V: TRBV7-7; D: TRBD2; size: NA; J: TRBJ2-1; DNA: TGTGCCAGCAGCCCCCGACTAGCGGGGGAGCAGTTCTTC; CDR3: CASSPRLAGEQFF
V: TRBV28; D: NA; size: few; J: TRBJ2-7; DNA: TGTGCCAGCAGTACTCCTGCCTCCCGCCCGTCCTACGAGCAGTACTTC; CDR3: CASSTPASRPSYEQYF
V: TRBV29-1; D: NA; size: once; J: TRBJ2-5; DNA: TGCAGCGTAGCCCAGGGACTCCAAGAGACCCAGTACTTC; CDR3: CSVAQGLQETQYF
V: TRBV2; D: NA; size: NA; J: TRBJ1-2; DNA: TGTGCCAGCATCAGAGGCCCTAACTATGGCTACACCTTC; CDR3: CASIRGPNYGYTF
V: TRBV5-6; D: TRBD2; size: NA; J: TRBJ2-2; DNA: TGTGCCAGCAGCGCCACTAGCGGGCCGTCCACCGGGGAGCTGTTTTTT; CDR3: CASSATSGPSTGELFF
V: TRBV6-6; D: TRBD1; size: NA; J: TRBJ1-2; DNA: TGTGCCAGCAGCAGACTAAGGACAGGGAACGGCTACACCTTC; CDR3: CASSRLRTGNGYTF
V: TRBV19; D: TRBD1; size: NA; J: TRBJ1-2; DNA: TGTGCCAGTAGTAGGGGACAGGGACAAGGCTACACCTTC; CDR3: CASSRGQGQGYTF
V: TRBV23-1; D: NA; size: NA; J: TRBJ1-6; DNA: TGCGCCAGCAGTCAACCCCCTGCGGCAGGGTGGGATTCACCCCTCCACTTT; CDR3: CASSQPPAAGWDSPLHF
V: TRBV5-6; D: NA; size: NA; J: TRBJ2-5; DNA: TGTGCCAGCAGCCCGGACGGGGGTAGGGGCGAGGAGACCCAGTACTTC; CDR3: CASSPDGGRGEETQYF
V: TRBV7-9; D: TRBD2; size: once; J: TRBJ2-1; DNA: TGTGCCAGCACACCTGCGGGACTAGTTACCCACAATGAGCAGTTCTTC; CDR3: CASTPAGLVTHNEQFF
V: TRBV7-2; D: TRBD1; size: NA; J: TRBJ2-5; DNA: TGTGCCAGCAGCCTAAGCACAGGGGGGAGAAAGACCCAGTACTTC; CDR3: CASSLSTGGRKTQYF
V: TRBV25-1; D: TRBD1; size: NA; J: TRBJ1-2; DNA: TGTGCCAGCAGTGGACAGGGGCTCCCTCGGGTAGGCTACACCTTC; CDR3: CASSGQGLPRVGYTF
V: TRBV4-1; D: TRBD2; size: few; J: TRBJ2-4; DNA: TGCGCCAGCAGCTTCGGGGGGGATTTAGCCAAAAACATTCAGTACTTC; CDR3: CASSFGGDLAKNIQYF
V: TRBV6-1; D: NA; size: NA; J: TRBJ1-4; DNA: TGTGCCAGCAAATCAGGGATTGTTAATGAAAAACTGTTTTTT; CDR3: CASKSGIVNEKLFF
V: TRBV28; D: NA; size: NA; J: TRBJ1-3; DNA: TGTGCCAGCAGTTATGGGGGCGCCGTCCGTAACACCATATATTTT; CDR3: CASSYGGAVRNTIYF
V: TRBV6-5; D: NA; size: NA; J: TRBJ1-3; DNA: TGTGCCAGCAGTTACGGACAGACTAGAAACACCATATATTTT; CDR3: CASSYGQTRNTIYF
V: TRBV30; D: TRBD1; size: NA; J: TRBJ2-7; DNA: TGTGCCTGGGGACAGGTCCACGAGCAGTACTTC; CDR3: CAWGQVHEQYF